The 28 T cell receptor beta chains reported below all come from one sample, sequenced in a study of T-cell memory formation after mild COVID-19. TCRdb used MiXCR to reprocess the 5' RACE reads, holding one entry per CDR3 protein. Of around 320,000 distinct CDR3 sequences listed, 14% are singletons. The sequenced material came from PBMCs or a T cell subset sorted from them (not recorded which). These receptors all come from a man aged 18 to 29 who had mild COVID-19 (a few samples of this study predate the infection). Cell type and time point are not known.

This clonotype was found a few times. The CDR3 loop is CASSPGDRVEVYTF. CDR3 coding DNA: TGTGCCAGCAGCCCTGGGGATAGGGTGGAAGTCTACACCTTC. The chain uses TRBV12-3 or TRBV12-4 and TRBJ1-2; no definite D call. V lost 6 bases, J lost 10 bases, and 21 bases lay in between. The CDR3 length is 14 residues.

This clonotype has a handful of counts. The chain couples TRBV7-6 to TRBJ1-3; D unclear. CDR1 and CDR2 (germline): SGHVS, FNYEAQ. V shed 5 bases and J shed 0 bases, with 11 bases lying between them. The CDR3 has 15 residues. The DNA for the CDR3 is TGTGCCAGCAGCCCTGGGTTTGGCTCTGGAAACACCATATATTTT. Encoded protein: CASSPGFGSGNTIYF.

The chain uses TRBV24-1 and TRBJ2-5; possible D gene TRBD1, 6 bases. Germline V gives CDR1 KGHDR, CDR2 SFDVKD. CDR3 size: 15 residues. The V gene lost 8 bases and the J gene lost 2 bases, with 17 bases spanning the gap. The CDR3 sequence is CATTDLHRVQETQYF. CDR3 in DNA: TGTGCCACCACCGACCTTCACAGGGTGCAAGAGACCCAGTACTTC.

This clonotype was detected a few times. The V and J genes are TRBV12-3 or TRBV12-4 and TRBJ2-2; D not certain. The CDR3 is 15 residues long. V was cut by 7 bases and J by 3 bases, with 15 bases left in between. CDR3 coding DNA: TGTGCCAGCAAGGGTGGCCCCTCCTACACCGGGGAGCTGTTTTTT. It is translated as CASKGGPSYTGELFF.

The chain links TRBV12-3 or TRBV12-4 to TRBJ1-6; D not certain. The CDR3 sequence is 11 residues long. Trimming shortened V by 1 base and J by 16 bases, and 8 bases separated the two germline ends. The CDR3 DNA reads TGTGCCAGCAGTTTAGGGACGGCTCTCCACTTT. Protein product: CASSLGTALHF.

This clonotype turned up a few times. CDR3 loop: CASPRGAGELFF. The CDR3 bases are TGTGCCAGCCCCAGGGGCGCCGGGGAGCTGTTTTTT. The chain has TRBV7-9 and TRBJ2-2; D is possibly TRBD1 (6 bases). The CDR3 runs 12 residues. Trimming pared 8 bases from V and 6 bases from J, leaving 10 bases between. Germline V lookup: CDR1 SEHNR, CDR2 FQNEAQ (reference sequence).

The chain has TRBV11-3 and TRBJ2-5, with TRBD1 as a possible D gene (5 bases). The germline gives CDR1 SGHNT, CDR2 YENEEA. Trimming left V 1 base short and J 2 bases short, with 8 bases between. The CDR3 is made up of 14 amino acids. The chain's CDR3 is CASSLGGPQETQYF. The CDR3 coding sequence is TGTGCCAGCAGCTTAGGGGGCCCTCAAGAGACCCAGTACTTC. The complete variable domain, with remaining parts taken from reference TRBV11-3 and TRBJ2-5, reads EAGVVQSPRYKIIEKKQPVAFWCNPISGHNTLYWYLQNLGQGPELLIRYENEEAVDDSQLPKDRFSAERLKGVDSTLKIQPAELGDSAVYLCASSLGGPQETQYFGPGTRLLVL.

This clonotype was picked up a small number of times. The chain couples TRBV27 to TRBJ2-5; 7 nucleotides agree with TRBD1. This CDR3 is built from 15 residues. Germline V gene data show CDR1 as MNHEY and CDR2 as SMNVEV (reference sequence). V was pared by 5 bases and J by 3 bases, with 9 bases of the junction left unmatched. This chain's CDR3 is CASSAQHRGKETQYF. The CDR3 DNA sequence: TGTGCCAGCAGTGCCCAACACAGGGGCAAAGAGACCCAGTACTTC.

A few counts support this clonotype. The chain uses TRBV27 and TRBJ2-5; the match to TRBD2 covers 9 bases. The ends lost 4 bases at V and 5 bases at J; junction bases unmatched: 8. CDR3 length: 15 amino acids. Germline CDR1 reads MNHEY; CDR2 reads SMNVEV (reference sequence). CDR3 bases: TGTGCCAGCAGTTCACCTGCGGGGGGGGCGGAGACCCAGTACTTC. It translates to CASSSPAGGAETQYF.

The chain has TRBV11-2 and TRBJ2-2, with D hard to call. Trimming took off 4 bases at V and 6 bases at J, with 12 bases between the two ends. The CDR3 runs 14 residues. Germline V CDR1 and CDR2: SGHAT, FQNNGV. CDR3 nucleotide sequence: TGTGCCAGCAGCTCTCCCCGCGAAGCCGGGGAGCTGTTTTTT. This codes for CASSSPREAGELFF.

V gene TRBV4-2 combines with J gene TRBJ1-1; D ambiguous. This CDR3 comprises 17 residues. Trimming removed 4 bases at V and 0 bases at J, with 18 bases between. The germline V gene has CDR1 LGHNA and CDR2 YNFKEQ. This CDR3 reads CASSLTTLGPMNTEAFF. The CDR3 nucleotides read TGTGCCAGCAGCCTAACGACACTAGGCCCCATGAACACTGAAGCTTTCTTT.

This clonotype was found a few times. The gene calls are TRBV12-3 or TRBV12-4 and TRBJ1-4; 7 positions agree with TRBD1. Trimming took 3 bases from V and 11 from J; bases not matched to a gene: 3. This CDR3 has 12 residues. The CDR3 region has the DNA TGTGCCAGCAGTTTTCCAGGGGGTAAACTGTTTTTT. Translating it yields CASSFPGGKLFF.

This clonotype appeared many times. The chain has TRBV6-1 and TRBJ2-5; 7 nucleotides match TRBD1. CDR3 length: 17 amino acids. The V gene end was trimmed by 6 bases and the J gene end by 3 bases; junction bases not matched to a gene: 16. Germline assignment: CDR1 MNHNS and CDR2 SASEGT. CDR3 loop: CASRAILQGLGEETQYF. Written as DNA, the CDR3 is TGTGCCAGCAGAGCCATTTTACAGGGGCTTGGGGAAGAGACCCAGTACTTC.

The chain links TRBV11-2 to TRBJ2-1; tentative D call: TRBD2 (6 bases). Deletions cut 4 bases from V and 13 bases from J, with 23 bases between. The germline V gene has CDR1 SGHAT and CDR2 FQNNGV. The CDR3 is 15 amino acids. CDR3: CASSSTLEAGSLQFF. The CDR3 coding sequence is TGTGCCAGCAGCTCCACCCTCGAGGCCGGGAGCCTCCAGTTCTTC.

This clonotype was seen only a few times. The chain links TRBV20-1 to TRBJ2-3, with TRBD2 as a possible D gene (7 bases). The length of the CDR3 is 13 residues. Germline V gene sequence: CDR1 DFQATT, CDR2 SNEGSKA (reference sequence). The V end was cut by 3 bases, the J end by 5 bases, with 12 bases between. The CDR3 region is CSASPGGLDTQYF. The CDR3 nucleotides are TGCAGTGCTAGTCCGGGGGGCTTAGATACGCAGTATTTT.

The CDR3 sequence is CASSSQGYNQPQHF. CDR3 sequence (DNA): TGTGCCAGCAGCTCACAGGGCTACAATCAGCCCCAGCATTTT. The chain employs TRBV7-2 and TRBJ1-5; D might be TRBD1 (6 bases). Germline V gene data show CDR1 as SGHTA and CDR2 as FQGNSA. This CDR3 has 14 amino acids. V was trimmed by 4 bases and J by 3 bases, leaving 10 bases between them.

This clonotype was seen ten or more times. The V gene is TRBV5-1, the J gene TRBJ2-5, with 10 positions matching TRBD2. J was trimmed by 10 bases and V by 4 bases; bases with no gene match: 13. The CDR3 sequence is 15 residues long. The germline CDR1 and CDR2 sequences are SGHRS and YFSETQ. The CDR3 nucleotides are TGCGCCAGCAGCCCCGGGACTAGCGCTGGTGGGATCCAGTACTTC. Its protein product is CASSPGTSAGGIQYF.

V is TRBV7-9 and J is TRBJ2-2; D gene uncertain. With 5 bases removed from V and 3 bases from J, the gap between germline ends came to 16 bases. CDR1 and CDR2 (germline): SEHNR, FQNEAQ (reference sequence). The CDR3 runs to 16 residues. The CDR3 sequence: CASSPPHGGDTGELFF. In DNA, the CDR3 is TGTGCCAGCAGCCCCCCCCACGGCGGCGACACCGGGGAGCTGTTTTTT.

Here the CDR3 DNA reads TGCAGTGCTAGAGCGGGACTAGCGGTCTACAATGAGCAGTTCTTC. It encodes CSARAGLAVYNEQFF. The chain carries TRBV20-1 and TRBJ2-1, with 11 bases that match TRBD2. Looked up from germline, CDR1 is DFQATT and CDR2 is SNEGSKA (reference sequence). The CDR3 is 15 residues long. The V and J ends lost 1 base and 3 bases, in that order; junction bases with no gene match: 2.

This clonotype was detected only a few times. This CDR3 reads CASSYSGQGPYKQYF. Written as DNA, the CDR3 is TGTGCCAGCAGTTACTCCGGACAGGGGCCTTACAAGCAGTACTTC. This chain connects TRBV6-5 to TRBJ2-7; 9 bases match TRBD1. V was pared by 0 bases and J by 8 bases, with 8 bases of the junction left unmatched. The CDR3 consists of 15 residues. Germline loops: CDR1 MNHEY, CDR2 SVGAGI.

The chain carries TRBV14 and TRBJ2-2; D is possibly TRBD1 or TRBD2 (5 bases each). Germline V lookup: CDR1 SGHDN, CDR2 FVKESK. The V end was cut by 2 bases, the J end by 6 bases, with 7 bases between. The CDR3 is 13 amino acids. In nucleotides, the CDR3 is TGTGCCAGCAGCCAACAGGGAGCCGGGGAGCTGTTTTTT. Protein: CASSQQGAGELFF.

The rearrangement uses TRBV6-5 and TRBJ2-5; 11 nucleotides align to TRBD2. The CDR3 covers 14 residues. V dropped 7 bases and J dropped 2; count of bases not matched to a gene: 3. In germline, CDR1 is MNHEY, CDR2 SVGAGI. The CDR3: CASKLAGVQETQYF. CDR3 bases: TGTGCCAGCAAACTAGCGGGGGTTCAAGAGACCCAGTACTTC.

The genes are TRBV11-2 and TRBJ2-5; 8 bases agree with TRBD2. Germline V gene data show CDR1 as SGHAT and CDR2 as FQNNGV. The CDR3 runs to 16 residues. With 3 bases clipped from V and 1 base from J, the junction kept 7 bases outside the gene matches. The CDR3: CASSFWVAGSQETQYF. As DNA, the CDR3 is TGTGCCAGCAGCTTCTGGGTAGCGGGGTCCCAAGAGACCCAGTACTTC.

J is TRBJ2-3 and V is TRBV21-1; the D call in the table, TRBD2, was not verified against the DNA. TRBV21-1 is a pseudogene segment. The CDR3 is 21 residues long. The DNA for the CDR3 is TGTGCCAGCAGCAAGACTAGCGGGGGGGCCGGGGTGAGACCAAGCACAGATACGCAGTATTTT. This codes for CASSKTSGGAGVRPSTDTQYF.

This clonotype was recorded at least ten times. The V call is TRBV6-2 or TRBV6-3, the J call TRBJ2-3; possibly TRBD2 for D (6 bases). The CDR3 covers 14 residues. Germline V lookup: CDR1 MNHEY, CDR2 SVGEGT. Between the trimmed V and J ends, which lost 5 bases and 6 bases, there was a span of 15 bases. The CDR3 DNA reads as TGTGCCAGCAGTCACCGGGACTGGTGGGATACGCAGTATTTT. This gives the protein CASSHRDWWDTQYF.

The V and J genes are TRBV27 and TRBJ2-7, with D maybe TRBD2 (6 bases). Trimming shortened V by 4 bases and J by 2 bases, and 18 bases separated the two germline ends. The length of the CDR3 is 16 residues. CDR1 and CDR2 (germline): MNHEY, SMNVEV (reference sequence). The CDR3 spells CASSSSWGEIAYEQYF. CDR3 in DNA: TGTGCCAGCAGTTCCTCGTGGGGGGAAATAGCCTACGAGCAGTACTTC.

This clonotype turned up a few times. The chain links TRBV5-1 to TRBJ2-5, with 8 bases fitting TRBD2. Trimming cost V 4 bases and J 2 bases; bases outside gene matches: 7. CDR3 size: 15 residues. Germline values: CDR1 SGHRS, CDR2 YFSETQ. CDR3 nucleotides: TGCGCCAGCAGCGGGGGACTAGTGACGCAAGAGACCCAGTACTTC. Amino acids: CASSGGLVTQETQYF.

This clonotype was detected ten times or more. The rearrangement uses TRBV4-3 and TRBJ2-3; 7 bases agree with TRBD1. CDR1 and CDR2 from the germline V gene are LGHNA and YSLEER. The CDR3 consists of 16 residues. The trim removed 0 bases at V and 2 bases at J, leaving 5 bases unmatched. The CDR3 DNA sequence: TGCGCCAGCAGCCAAGAGCTGACAGGGTACACAGATACGCAGTATTTT. Translating it yields CASSQELTGYTDTQYF.